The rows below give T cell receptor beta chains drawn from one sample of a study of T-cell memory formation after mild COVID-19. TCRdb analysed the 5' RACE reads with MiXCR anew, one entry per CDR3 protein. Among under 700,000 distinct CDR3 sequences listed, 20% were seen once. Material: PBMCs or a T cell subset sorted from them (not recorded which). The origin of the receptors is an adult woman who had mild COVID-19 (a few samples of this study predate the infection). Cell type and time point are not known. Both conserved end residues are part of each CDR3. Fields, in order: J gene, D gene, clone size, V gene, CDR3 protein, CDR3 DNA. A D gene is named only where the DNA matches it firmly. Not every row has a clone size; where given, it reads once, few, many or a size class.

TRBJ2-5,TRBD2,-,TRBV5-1,CASSLVGLAEETQYF,TGCGCCAGCAGCTTGGTTGGGCTAGCGGAAGAGACCCAGTACTTC
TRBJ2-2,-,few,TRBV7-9,CASSFGTTGELFF,TGTGCCAGCAGTTTTGGTACTACCGGGGAGCTGTTTTTT
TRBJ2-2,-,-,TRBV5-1,CASSLTQNTGELFF,TGCGCCAGCAGCTTAACTCAGAACACCGGGGAGCTGTTTTTT
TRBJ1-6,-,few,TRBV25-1,CASSDGGAGSPLHF,TGTGCCAGCAGTGACGGGGGCGCGGGCTCACCCCTCCACTTT
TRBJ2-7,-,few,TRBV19,CASSPGDVFSYEQYF,TGTGCCAGTAGCCCCGGGGATGTCTTCTCCTACGAGCAGTACTTC
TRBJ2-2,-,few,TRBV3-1,CASSQGLGSGELFF,TGTGCCAGCAGCCAGGGCCTGGGCTCCGGGGAGCTGTTTTTT
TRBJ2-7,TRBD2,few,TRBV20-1,CSARDRTLAGAEQYF,TGCAGTGCTAGAGATCGGACACTAGCGGGAGCCGAGCAGTACTTC
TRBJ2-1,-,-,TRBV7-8,CASSYPLSNEQFF,TGTGCCAGCAGCTACCCCCTCAGCAATGAGCAGTTCTTC
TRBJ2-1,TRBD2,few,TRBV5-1,CASSQIGGDEQFF,TGCGCCAGCAGCCAAATCGGGGGGGATGAGCAGTTCTTC
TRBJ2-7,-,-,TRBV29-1,CSVASNSYEQYF,TGCAGCGTTGCTAGTAACTCCTACGAGCAGTACTTC
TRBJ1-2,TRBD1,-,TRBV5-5,CASSLRTAPGGGYTF,TGTGCCAGCAGCTTACGGACAGCTCCAGGGGGTGGCTACACCTTC
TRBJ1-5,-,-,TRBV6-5,CASSYGPQIYDQPQHF,TGTGCCAGCAGTTACGGACCACAGATTTATGATCAGCCCCAGCATTTT
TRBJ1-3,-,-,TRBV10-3,CAISGLGSGNTIYF,TGTGCCATCAGTGGGTTGGGCTCTGGAAACACCATATATTTT
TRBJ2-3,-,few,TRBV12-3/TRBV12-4,CASSTSEGTDTQYF,TGTGCCAGCAGTACATCCGAAGGTACAGATACGCAGTATTTT
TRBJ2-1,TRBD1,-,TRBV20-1,CSARDWGTGGNNEQFF,TGCAGTGCTAGAGATTGGGGGACAGGGGGAAACAATGAGCAGTTCTTC
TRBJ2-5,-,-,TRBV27,CASRPISARQETQYF,TGTGCCAGCAGGCCTATTAGCGCACGACAAGAGACCCAGTACTTC